Listed below are T cell receptor beta chains from one sample, sequenced in a study of blood T cell repertoires in COVID-19. Using immunoSEQ multiplex PCR, the repertoire was profiled, and TCRdb retains in-frame clones only, with some absent. Among hundreds of thousands of clones listed, 87% were seen once. The sample was peripheral blood. The origin of the receptors is a man between 18 and 29 years old with active or convalescent COVID-19. CDR3s leave out the opening cysteine and the closing phenylalanine or tryptophan. Fields, in order: D gene, J gene, V gene, CDR3 protein. The D gene is left open where the match is weak.

d_call: TRBD1; j_call: TRBJ2-7; v_call: TRBV15; cdr3_aa: ATSTPQGGYSYEQY
d_call: NA; j_call: TRBJ2-3; v_call: TRBV6-2/TRBV6-3; cdr3_aa: ASSYLRQGGGTDTQY
d_call: NA; j_call: TRBJ2-2; v_call: TRBV4-1; cdr3_aa: ASSQAGWNTGELF
d_call: NA; j_call: TRBJ2-7; v_call: TRBV7-8; cdr3_aa: ASSLARGGQRSIYEQY
d_call: NA; j_call: TRBJ2-7; v_call: TRBV4-1; cdr3_aa: ASSPEPQGPSEQY
d_call: TRBD2; j_call: TRBJ2-7; v_call: TRBV3-1/TRBV3-2; cdr3_aa: ASSLQLAGEAYEQY
d_call: NA; j_call: TRBJ2-1; v_call: TRBV12-5; cdr3_aa: ASAPPRGNEQF
d_call: NA; j_call: TRBJ1-5; v_call: TRBV7-8; cdr3_aa: ASSFQDSLRDQPQH
d_call: NA; j_call: TRBJ1-2; v_call: TRBV7-9; cdr3_aa: ASSLEALLGDYGYT
d_call: NA; j_call: TRBJ1-1; v_call: TRBV6-2/TRBV6-3; cdr3_aa: ASSYFGYQGNTEAF
d_call: NA; j_call: TRBJ1-1; v_call: TRBV6-5; cdr3_aa: ASSYSTGMNTEAF
d_call: NA; j_call: TRBJ2-1; v_call: TRBV12-3/TRBV12-4; cdr3_aa: ASSDNRVVEQF
d_call: TRBD2; j_call: TRBJ2-7; v_call: TRBV4-1; cdr3_aa: ASSREQTSILHEQY
d_call: TRBD1; j_call: TRBJ1-2; v_call: TRBV15; cdr3_aa: ATSRAGQGAGGYT
d_call: NA; j_call: TRBJ1-1; v_call: TRBV4-3; cdr3_aa: ASSQAYRKYTEAF
d_call: NA; j_call: TRBJ2-6; v_call: TRBV6-5; cdr3_aa: ASSTTEANVLT
d_call: NA; j_call: TRBJ2-7; v_call: TRBV7-2; cdr3_aa: ASSLSRTEYEQY
d_call: NA; j_call: TRBJ2-7; v_call: TRBV6-2/TRBV6-3; cdr3_aa: ASSYSTSSYEQY
d_call: TRBD2; j_call: TRBJ2-3; v_call: TRBV5-1; cdr3_aa: ASSDSGLATTTDTQY
d_call: NA; j_call: TRBJ1-6; v_call: TRBV29-1; cdr3_aa: SVASDSSYNSPLH
d_call: TRBD2; j_call: TRBJ2-3; v_call: TRBV7-9; cdr3_aa: ASSFASTSGTDTQY
d_call: TRBD1; j_call: TRBJ2-7; v_call: TRBV18; cdr3_aa: ASSSGTGGREQY
d_call: NA; j_call: TRBJ1-2; v_call: TRBV7-6; cdr3_aa: ASSLRTVDSNYGYT
d_call: TRBD2; j_call: TRBJ2-1; v_call: TRBV2; cdr3_aa: ASSVVGGSYNEQF
d_call: NA; j_call: TRBJ2-7; v_call: TRBV7-9; cdr3_aa: ASSFGSYEQY
d_call: TRBD1; j_call: TRBJ1-2; v_call: TRBV19; cdr3_aa: ASHRTGFNYGYT
d_call: TRBD2; j_call: TRBJ2-5; v_call: TRBV2; cdr3_aa: ASSDRLAGVETQY
d_call: NA; j_call: TRBJ2-6; v_call: TRBV5-1; cdr3_aa: ASSFGHRETAYSGANVLT
d_call: NA; j_call: TRBJ1-2; v_call: TRBV29-1; cdr3_aa: SVTLTGDKGYGYT
d_call: TRBD1; j_call: TRBJ1-1; v_call: TRBV7-9; cdr3_aa: ASSTKDRVNTEAF